This T cell receptor (beta chain) was identified in a study of blood T cell repertoires in COVID-19. CDR1 and CDR2 from the germline V gene are SNHLY and FYNNEI. V was shortened by 6 bases and J by 6 bases, with 18 bases between the two germline ends. The CDR3 length is 14 residues. Sequencing was performed with immunoSEQ multiplex PCR; in TCRdb, only in-frame clones are kept and a portion is missing. The sample lists about 220,000 clones; roughly 80% were seen once. Sequenced material: PBMCs or T cells enriched from blood (not recorded which). This TCR derives from a woman aged 40-49 years with acute COVID-19. The chain is built from TRBV2 and TRBJ2-7, with D perhaps matching TRBD2 (7 bases). CDR3 DNA sequence: TGTGCCAGCAGCCCAATCGGGGGGCGAGGCGAGCAGTACTTC. This encodes CASSPIGGRGEQYF.